What follows describes a single TCR beta chain. Sequenced by immunoSEQ multiplex PCR; TCRdb stores in-frame clones only, minus some. Among roughly 140,000 clones listed, approximately 89% were seen once. The source of the sample is a study of blood T cell repertoires in COVID-19. Across the whole study: COVID-19 samples collected from the United States, Italy and Spain covered acute and convalescent phases. Sources were T cells, B-cell-depleted T cells, or PBMCs; the material itself was cDNA or gDNA.

The CDR3 is 13 residues long. Germline-derived CDR1 and CDR2 are DFQATT and SNEGSKA (reference sequence). V was cut by 3 bases and J by 6 bases, with 14 bases left in between. Input material: peripheral blood. This clonotype was sampled from a woman aged 45 to 65 with acute or convalescent COVID-19. The chain carries TRBV20-1 and TRBJ1-1, with a weak D call TRBD1 (5 bases). CDR3 nucleotide sequence: TGCAGTGCTAGTTGGGGGGAGCGGGCTGAAGCTTTCTTT. Its translation is CSASWGERAEAFF.